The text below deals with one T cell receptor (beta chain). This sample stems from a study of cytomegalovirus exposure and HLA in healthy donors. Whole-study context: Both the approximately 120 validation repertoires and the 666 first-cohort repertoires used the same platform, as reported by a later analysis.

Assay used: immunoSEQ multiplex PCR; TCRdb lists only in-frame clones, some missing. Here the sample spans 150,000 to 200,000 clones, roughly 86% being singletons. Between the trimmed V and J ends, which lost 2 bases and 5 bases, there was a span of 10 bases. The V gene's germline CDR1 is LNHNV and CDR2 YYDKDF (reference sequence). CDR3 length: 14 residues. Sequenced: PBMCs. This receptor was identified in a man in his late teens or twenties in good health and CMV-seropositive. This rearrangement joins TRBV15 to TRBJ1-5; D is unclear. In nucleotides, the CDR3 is TGTGCCACCAGCAGACCTGGACTGTATCAGCCCCAGCATTTT. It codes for CATSRPGLYQPQHF.